The rows below give T cell receptor beta chains drawn from one sample of a study of preoperative IRX-2 immunotherapy in early breast cancer. The method was immunoSEQ multiplex PCR; TCRdb's version includes in-frame clones alone and lacks a portion of them. The sample lists tens of thousands of clones, around 75% seen once, with 2.2% in the top ten. The source material was lymph node tissue, sampled before IRX-2 immunotherapy. The source is a human donor with breast cancer. Each CDR3 is given with its conserved first and last residue. The D gene is left open where the match is weak. Not all rows give a size; the values are once, few, many and, for expanded clones, a class.

d_call clone_size j_call v_call cdr3_aa cdr3_nt
NA few TRBJ2-1 TRBV11-3 CASSLPKVVGVNEQFF TGTGCCAGCAGCTTGCCAAAAGTTGTCGGGGTGAATGAGCAGTTCTTC
NA NA TRBJ2-2 TRBV11-3 CASRESGNTGELFF TGTGCCAGCAGGGAGTCAGGGAACACCGGGGAGCTGTTTTTT
NA NA TRBJ1-1 TRBV7-1 CASSPRDNTEAFF TGTGCCAGCAGCCCGAGGGACAACACTGAAGCTTTCTTT
NA once TRBJ1-6 TRBV1 CASSQVVGGSYNSPLHF TGCGCCAGCAGCCAAGTGGTAGGAGGCTCCTATAATTCACCCCTCCACTTT
NA few TRBJ1-4 TRBV19 CASSFTGTPNEKLFF TGTGCCAGTAGTTTTACAGGGACCCCGAATGAAAAACTGTTTTTT
NA NA TRBJ1-5 TRBV5-1 CASSLDSFSNQPQHF TGCGCCAGCAGCTTGGACAGTTTTAGCAATCAGCCCCAGCATTTT
TRBD1 medium-sized TRBJ1-6 TRBV6-8 CASKRQGDNSPLHF TGTGCCAGCAAGAGACAGGGGGATAATTCACCCCTCCACTTT
NA NA TRBJ1-5 TRBV12-5 CASGGVNQPQHF TGTGCCAGCGGGGGGGTCAATCAGCCCCAGCATTTT
NA NA TRBJ2-2 TRBV5-1 CASSDWGATNTGELFF TGCGCCAGCAGCGACTGGGGGGCGACGAACACCGGGGAGCTGTTTTTT
NA NA TRBJ1-1 TRBV11-3 CASSVAGQGNTEAFF TGTGCCAGCAGCGTGGCAGGGCAGGGGAACACTGAAGCTTTCTTT
TRBD1 NA TRBJ1-3 TRBV6-8 CASSVRPQGALGNTIYF TGTGCCAGCAGTGTCCGGCCCCAGGGGGCGCTTGGAAACACCATATATTTT
NA NA TRBJ1-1 TRBV11-3 CASSLLLGPKMYEAFF TGTGCCAGCAGCCTACTCTTGGGTCCAAAAATGTATGAAGCTTTCTTT
TRBD1 NA TRBJ1-2 TRBV6-8 CASSGDGTVYGYTF TGTGCCAGCAGTGGAGACGGGACAGTGTATGGCTACACCTTC